Each of the 31 T cell receptor beta chains below was sequenced from the same sample in a study of tumor and adjacent non-tumor tissue in lung cancer. RNA was extracted from bulk tissue without any cell sorting. The normal lung tissue was taken more than 3 cm from the tumor edge. TCRbeta libraries were built with three rounds of nested PCR, modified from ARM-PCR. TCRdb independently ran MiXCR on the multiplex PCR reads; one entry per CDR3 protein. This sample has 52,000 or so distinct CDR3 sequences, with 74% found just once. Sequencing was carried out using distant non-tumor lung tissue. The receptors stem from a woman aged 55-70 years with non-small cell lung cancer.

About this clonotype: Compared with germline, one end of the junction differs, possibly owing to a read error. The chain joins TRBV11-2 to TRBJ2-5; TRBD1 might be the D (5 bases). The V gene's germline CDR1 is SGHAT and CDR2 FQNNGV. The CDR3 covers 13 residues. In nucleotides, the CDR3 is TGTGCCAGCAGCTTAGATATGGGGCAGACCCAGTATTTC. Amino acids: CASSLDMGQTQYF.

The V and J genes are TRBV6-5 and TRBJ2-7; 8 bases fit TRBD1. Germline V CDR1 and CDR2: MNHEY, SVGAGI. Trimming took 10 bases from V and 10 from J; bases not matched to a gene: 12. The CDR3 is 12 residues long. The chain's CDR3 is CATGTGPGEQYF. The CDR3 nucleotides are TGTGCCACCGGGACAGGACCAGGCGAACAGTACTTC.

Worth noting for this clonotype: Possible read error: a much larger clone is one base away. The chain couples TRBV28 to TRBJ1-1, with D possibly TRBD1 on 5 matching bases. The CDR3 has 16 residues. Germline loops: CDR1 MDHEN, CDR2 SYDVKM. Trimming removed 6 bases at V and 7 bases at J, with 24 bases between. CDR3 in DNA: TGTGCCAGCAGGCCCGAACGGATGACAGAGAGGGTTGAAGCTTTCTTT. Its translation: CASRPERMTERVEAFF.

This clonotype was seen just once. The gene calls are TRBV5-6 and TRBJ2-7; D could derive from TRBD1 or TRBD2 (5 bases each). The V and J ends lost 3 bases and 3 bases respectively, with 28 bases between them. Germline CDR1 is SGHDT and CDR2 is YYEEEE. This CDR3 contains 19 residues. CDR3 bases: TGTGCCAGCAGCTCTTGGCCGGACACGGGGCAGTGGGTTTTCTACGAGCAGTACTTC. This codes for CASSSWPDTGQWVFYEQYF.

Turning to this clonotype: Germline is not matched at one junction end, which may reflect a read error. The chain carries TRBV11-2 and TRBJ1-4; D unclear. Germline V gene lookup returns CDR1 SGHAT and CDR2 FQNNGV. The CDR3 is 14 amino acids. CDR3 bases: TGTGCCAGCAGCCTTTCTGTAACTAATGAAAAACTACTTTTT. Residues: CASSLSVTNEKLLF.

Many counts were recorded for this clonotype. The chain combines TRBV4-1 with TRBJ1-5; no reliable D call. CDR1 MGHRA and CDR2 YSYEKL come from the germline V gene. This CDR3 has 15 amino acids. V dropped 0 bases and J dropped 2 bases, with 8 bases sitting between them. The CDR3 nucleotides are TGCGCCAGCAGCCAAGATCGGTATGGCAATCAGCCCCAGCATTTT. Its protein product is CASSQDRYGNQPQHF.

The J gene is TRBJ1-4, the V gene TRBV29-1, with D hard to call. Per the germline V gene, CDR1 is SQVTM and CDR2 is ANQGSEA. The CDR3 sequence is 15 residues long. CDR3 amino acids: CSVTPVGTTNEKLFF. The CDR3 DNA sequence: TGCAGTGTTACTCCCGTGGGGACAACTAATGAAAAACTGTTTTTT. The full variable domain, with the rest looked up from reference TRBV29-1 and TRBJ1-4, is SAVISQKPSRDICQRGTSLTIQCQVDSQVTMMFWYRQQPGQSLTLIATANQGSEATYESGFVIDKFPISRPNLTFSTLTVSNMSPEDSSIYLCSVTPVGTTNEKLFFGSGTQLSVL.

The chain combines TRBV6-5 with TRBJ2-6; the D is unclear. From germline, CDR1 is MNHEY and CDR2 SVGAGI. CDR3 size: 14 residues. The V and J ends lost 6 bases and 0 bases respectively, with 6 bases between them. The CDR3 region has the DNA TGTGCCAGCAGGTGCGGCTCTGGGGCCAACGTCCTGACTTTC. As protein: CASRCGSGANVLTF.

A remark on this clonotype: Since the CDR3 does not end with the conserved phenylalanine or tryptophan, this likely comes from a read error. V usage is TRBV29-1 and J usage is TRBJ2-5; D is uncertain. Germline V gives CDR1 SQVTM, CDR2 ANQGSEA. The CDR3 totals 13 residues. Between the trimmed V and J ends, which lost 4 bases and 0 bases, there was a span of 9 bases. CDR3 amino acids: CSVVDPYQETQYI. The CDR3 DNA reads TGCAGCGTTGTGGATCCTTACCAAGAGACCCAGTACATC.

On this clonotype: This CDR3 is missing its conserved last phenylalanine or tryptophan, likely due to a read error. This chain connects TRBV28 to TRBJ1-1; D is uncertain. This CDR3 is 14 amino acids long. Germline V lookup: CDR1 MDHEN, CDR2 SYDVKM. Here the CDR3 DNA reads TGCGCCAGCAGATCTAACACGGGCCTCACCCCAGCTTTCATT. Translating gives CASRSNTGLTPAFI.

As for this clonotype: This is likely a read error, given that the CDR3 carries no conserved phenylalanine or tryptophan at its end. No DNA is shown, since the ends of the CDR3 on it are uncertain; the CDR3 is the one TCRdb lists. The CDR3 protein is CASSFLPGTGKNEEYL. J is TRBJ2-7 and V is TRBV4-3; the DNA was not used to check the table's D call, TRBD1. The CDR3 is 16 residues long, ends included. Germline values: CDR1 LGHNA, CDR2 YSLEER.

V is TRBV11-1 and J is TRBJ2-1; D remains ambiguous. Trimming removed 7 bases at V and 8 bases at J, with 18 bases between. Germline V gene data show CDR1 as SGHAT and CDR2 as FQDESV (reference sequence). This CDR3 has 14 amino acids. The CDR3 nucleotides are TGTGCCAGCAACCGAGCCGGTGGATTCGATGAGCAGTTCTTC. It codes for CASNRAGGFDEQFF.

Details on this clonotype: This may be a read error: a much more frequent sequence differs by one nucleotide. Likely a read error: the CDR3 ends without its conserved phenylalanine or tryptophan. J is TRBJ1-1 and V is TRBV20-1, with a tentative D call TRBD1 (5 bases). Germline CDR1 DFQATT, CDR2 SNEGSKA (reference sequence). The CDR3 loop spans 12 amino acids. V dropped 3 bases and J dropped 7 bases, with 12 bases sitting between them. DNA of the CDR3: TGCAGTGCTAGTGGAGGGGTGGGTGAAGCTTTCTCT. Translation gives CSASGGVGEAFS.

This clonotype was observed at least ten times. V usage is TRBV5-1 and J usage is TRBJ2-3, with 7 bases aligning to TRBD2. The CDR3 length is 17 residues. V lost 6 bases to trimming and J lost 4 bases; unmatched junction nucleotides: 17. CDR1 and CDR2 from the germline V gene are SGHRS and YFSETQ. CDR3 sequence: CASTPSSGLAVADTQYF. The DNA of the CDR3 is TGCGCCAGCACTCCAAGTTCGGGGCTAGCGGTAGCAGATACGCAGTATTTT.

The sample holds many counts of this clonotype. This chain uses TRBV28 with TRBJ2-7; 8 nucleotides match TRBD1. Trimming at V came to 4 bases and at J to 7 bases, leaving 9 bases not matched to a gene. The length of the CDR3 is 14 residues. The germline CDR1 and CDR2 sequences are MDHEN and SYDVKM. Here the CDR3 reads CASSSRTGPREQYF. CDR3 coding DNA: TGTGCCAGCAGTTCCCGGACAGGGCCCCGGGAGCAGTACTTC.

The CDR3 loop reads CASSQGVGRMGMQYF. The CDR3 DNA is TGCGCCAGCAGCCAAGGGGTGGGGAGGATGGGTATGCAGTATTTT. The genes are TRBV4-3 and TRBJ2-3; possible D gene TRBD2, 6 bases. Trimming took 1 base from V and 11 from J, leaving 19 bases between them. Germline CDR1 LGHNA, CDR2 YSLEER. This CDR3 is built from 15 residues.

This clonotype was picked up a small number of times. The chain is built from TRBV20-1 and TRBJ2-1, with 8 bases that match TRBD1. The germline gives CDR1 DFQATT, CDR2 SNEGSKA (reference sequence). The CDR3 loop spans 15 amino acids. V was pared by 6 bases and J by 8 bases, with 15 bases of the junction left unmatched. The CDR3 spells CSAPSVTGVSHEQFF. The CDR3 nucleotides are TGCAGTGCCCCGTCAGTGACAGGGGTCTCGCATGAGCAGTTCTTC.

Comment on this clonotype: Compared with germline, one end of the junction differs, possibly owing to a read error. The chain recombines TRBV5-6 with TRBJ2-2; D gene ambiguous. The CDR3 extends over 13 amino acids. CDR1 and CDR2 (germline): SGHDT, YYEEEE. The CDR3 sequence: CANSNADTGELFF. CDR3 nucleotides: TGTGCCAACAGCAATGCGGATACCGGGGAGCTGTTTTTT.

This clonotype ranks as medium-sized (0.01 to 0.1%). CDR3: CASSQDGQVGYNEQFF. The CDR3 DNA is TGCGCCAGCAGCCAAGATGGACAGGTTGGGTACAATGAGCAGTTCTTC. This rearrangement joins TRBV4-3 to TRBJ2-1; 7 nucleotides line up with TRBD1. Germline values: CDR1 LGHNA, CDR2 YSLEER. This CDR3 contains 16 residues. With V trimmed by 0 bases and J by 4 bases, 6 bases remained unmatched.

Notes on this clonotype: The junction departs from the called germline gene at one end, perhaps through a read error. The rearrangement uses TRBV28 and TRBJ2-5; D is unclear. Germline lookup yields CDR1 MDHEN and CDR2 SYDVKM. The CDR3 is 16 amino acids. CDR3 region: CVSSLWDQRTRETQYF. As DNA, the CDR3 is TGTGTCAGCAGTTTATGGGATCAGAGGACGAGGGAGACCCAGTACTTC.

Remarks on this clonotype: A junction end diverges from the germline sequence, so it may reflect a read error. V is TRBV19 and J is TRBJ1-5, with D uncertain. The CDR3 has 13 residues. Germline CDR1 and CDR2: LNHDA and SQIVND (reference sequence). CDR3 protein: CASTIDRNQPQHF. As DNA, the CDR3 is TGTGCCAGTACTATAGATCGCAATCAGCCCCAGCATTTT.

As to this clonotype: The junction departs from the called germline gene at one end, perhaps through a read error. This chain connects TRBV14 to TRBJ1-1; a weak D match, TRBD1 (5 bases). The CDR3 covers 12 residues. Looked up from germline, CDR1 is SGHDN and CDR2 is FVKESK. CDR3 region: CANSRDGVEAFF. The CDR3 nucleotides are TGTGCCAACAGCCGGGACGGGGTGGAAGCTTTCTTC. Using reference TRBV14 and TRBJ1-1 for the parts outside the CDR3, the full variable domain is EAGVTQFPSHSVIEKGQTVTLRCDPISGHDNLYWYRRVMGKEIKFLLHFVKESKQDESGMPNNRFLAERTGGTYSTLKVQPAELEDSGVYFCANSRDGVEAFFGQGTRLTVV.

The V call is TRBV11-2, the J call TRBJ1-2; D is perhaps TRBD1 (6 bases). The CDR3 has 15 amino acids. The V end lost 11 bases, the J end lost 6 bases, and 25 bases lay between the germline ends. CDR1 SGHAT and CDR2 FQNNGV come from the germline V gene. CDR3 sequence reads: CAYSLVLDSPHGYTF. The CDR3 DNA reads TGTGCCTACAGCTTAGTACTGGACAGCCCGCATGGCTACACCTTC.

This clonotype was observed a handful of times. CDR3 sequence (DNA): TGTACCAACAGTGATGGGACAGGGGGCGCGGAGACCCAGTACTTC. Residues: CTNSDGTGGAETQYF. This sequence joins TRBV24-1 and TRBJ2-5, with 12 bases matching TRBD1. This CDR3 is 15 amino acids long. Per germline, CDR1 KGHDR and CDR2 SFDVKD.

This chain uses TRBV24-1 with TRBJ1-5; TRBD1 is a possible D gene (5 bases). The CDR3 is 13 residues long. V lost 9 bases to trimming and J lost 5 bases, with 13 bases between them. Germline-derived CDR1 and CDR2 are KGHDR and SFDVKD. In DNA, the CDR3 is TGTGCCACCGGAGGGGCGGCCGATCAGCCCCAGCATTTT. Protein: CATGGAADQPQHF.

With respect to this clonotype: Relative to the germline gene, one junction end is altered; a read error may explain this. The gene calls are TRBV4-3 and TRBJ2-6; D ambiguous. The CDR3 consists of 14 residues. The germline V gene encodes CDR1 LGHNA and CDR2 YSLEER. The CDR3 nucleotides are TGCGCCAGCAGTATGTTATTCAGTACCAACGTCCTGTCTTTC. It is translated as CASSMLFSTNVLSF.

Concerning this clonotype: This may be a read error, as it is one base from a much larger clone. The chain uses TRBV7-8 and TRBJ2-2; TRBD1 is a possible D gene (6 bases). Germline CDR1 and CDR2: SGHVS and FQNEAQ. The V end was cut by 8 bases, the J end by 7 bases, with 14 bases between. The CDR3 covers 13 residues. This chain's CDR3 is CASGHRESGELFF. CDR3 coding DNA: TGTGCCAGCGGGCACAGGGAGAGCGGGGAGCTGTTTTTT.

Remarks on this clonotype: One end of the junction is discordant with germline, which a read error may explain. The J gene is TRBJ1-1, the V gene TRBV14; D is unresolved. The V gene's germline CDR1 is SGHDN and CDR2 FVKESK. This CDR3 spans 12 amino acids. The CDR3 protein is CTSSRDGVEAFF. CDR3 nucleotide sequence: TGTACCAGCAGCCGAGACGGGGTGGAAGCTTTCTTT.

On this clonotype: One end of the junction varies from germline; a read error may be responsible. The chain joins TRBV6-5 to TRBJ1-3, with D possibly being TRBD1 (5 bases). Germline V gives CDR1 MNHEY, CDR2 SVGAGI. CDR3 length equals 14 residues. Written as DNA, the CDR3 is TGTGCTAGCAGCCTCTTGGGGCCTGGAAACACCATATATTTT. Residues: CASSLLGPGNTIYF.

With regard to this clonotype: Because the CDR3 is missing its conserved closing phenylalanine or tryptophan, this is likely a read error. The chain employs TRBV5-5 and TRBJ1-4; D perhaps matches TRBD1 (5 bases). Germline lookup yields CDR1 SGHKS and CDR2 YYEKEE (reference sequence). The CDR3 is made up of 16 amino acids. Trimming stripped 0 bases from V and 5 bases from J, with 14 bases between. The CDR3 region is CASSLVPGTLNEKLFL. DNA of the CDR3: TGTGCCAGCAGCTTGGTGCCCGGGACCTTAAATGAAAAACTGTTTTTG.

CDR3 region: CTSSPHRGSEAFF. For the CDR3, the DNA is TGTACTAGCAGCCCCCATAGGGGGTCTGAAGCTTTCTTT. The genes are TRBV11-2 and TRBJ1-1, with D possibly matching TRBD1 (6 bases). Germline CDR1 reads SGHAT; CDR2 reads FQNNGV. This CDR3 comprises 13 residues.